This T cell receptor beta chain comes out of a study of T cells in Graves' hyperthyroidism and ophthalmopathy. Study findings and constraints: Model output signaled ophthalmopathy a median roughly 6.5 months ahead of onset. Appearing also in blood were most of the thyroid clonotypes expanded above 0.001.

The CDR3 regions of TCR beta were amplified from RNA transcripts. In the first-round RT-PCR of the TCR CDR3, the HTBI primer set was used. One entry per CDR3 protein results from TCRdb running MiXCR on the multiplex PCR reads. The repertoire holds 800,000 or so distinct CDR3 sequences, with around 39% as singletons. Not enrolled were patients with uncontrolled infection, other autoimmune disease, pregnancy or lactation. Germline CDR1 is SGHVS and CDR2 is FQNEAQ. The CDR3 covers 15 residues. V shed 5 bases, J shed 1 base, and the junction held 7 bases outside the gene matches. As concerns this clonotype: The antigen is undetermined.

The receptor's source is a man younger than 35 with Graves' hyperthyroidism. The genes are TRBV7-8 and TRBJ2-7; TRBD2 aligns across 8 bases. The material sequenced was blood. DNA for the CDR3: TGTGCCAGCAGCCTTTCAGCGGGGGAATCCTACGAGCAGTACTTC. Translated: CASSLSAGESYEQYF. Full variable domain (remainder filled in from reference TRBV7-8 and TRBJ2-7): GAGVSQSPRYKVAKRGQDVALRCDPISGHVSLFWYQQALGQGPEFLTYFQNEAQLDKSGLPSDRFFAERPEGSVSTLKIQRTQQEDSAVYLCASSLSAGESYEQYFGPGTRLTVT.